This T cell receptor beta chain was identified in a study of CD8+CD57+ T cells in acquired aplastic anemia. Background on the study: The sorted CD4+ and CD8+ cells yielded an average around 3.2 ug of DNA. General observations from the study: Overlapping CD8+ CDR3 repertoires of patients and controls contained under 35 shared sequences.

The template used for profiling TCR beta VDJ and CDR3 was genomic DNA. TCRdb reanalysed the reads using MiXCR and keeps one entry per CDR3 protein. The data hold about 210,000 distinct CDR3 sequences, with almost 35% observed a single time. This clonotype has at least ten counts. Its antigen is unidentified. This CDR3 has 15 residues. Germline V gives CDR1 MNHEY, CDR2 SVGAGI. Trimming pared 5 bases from V and 2 bases from J, leaving 16 bases between. This receptor was obtained from a human donor in good health, serving as a control. This rearrangement joins TRBV6-5 to TRBJ2-7, with D maybe TRBD1 (5 bases). The sequenced sample consisted of sorted CD4+, CD8+, or CD8+CD57+ T cells (not recorded which) from PBMCs. CDR3 DNA sequence: TGTGCCAGCAGTCCGCCCGGCAGGGCTACCTACGAGCAGTACTTC. Translation: CASSPPGRATYEQYF.